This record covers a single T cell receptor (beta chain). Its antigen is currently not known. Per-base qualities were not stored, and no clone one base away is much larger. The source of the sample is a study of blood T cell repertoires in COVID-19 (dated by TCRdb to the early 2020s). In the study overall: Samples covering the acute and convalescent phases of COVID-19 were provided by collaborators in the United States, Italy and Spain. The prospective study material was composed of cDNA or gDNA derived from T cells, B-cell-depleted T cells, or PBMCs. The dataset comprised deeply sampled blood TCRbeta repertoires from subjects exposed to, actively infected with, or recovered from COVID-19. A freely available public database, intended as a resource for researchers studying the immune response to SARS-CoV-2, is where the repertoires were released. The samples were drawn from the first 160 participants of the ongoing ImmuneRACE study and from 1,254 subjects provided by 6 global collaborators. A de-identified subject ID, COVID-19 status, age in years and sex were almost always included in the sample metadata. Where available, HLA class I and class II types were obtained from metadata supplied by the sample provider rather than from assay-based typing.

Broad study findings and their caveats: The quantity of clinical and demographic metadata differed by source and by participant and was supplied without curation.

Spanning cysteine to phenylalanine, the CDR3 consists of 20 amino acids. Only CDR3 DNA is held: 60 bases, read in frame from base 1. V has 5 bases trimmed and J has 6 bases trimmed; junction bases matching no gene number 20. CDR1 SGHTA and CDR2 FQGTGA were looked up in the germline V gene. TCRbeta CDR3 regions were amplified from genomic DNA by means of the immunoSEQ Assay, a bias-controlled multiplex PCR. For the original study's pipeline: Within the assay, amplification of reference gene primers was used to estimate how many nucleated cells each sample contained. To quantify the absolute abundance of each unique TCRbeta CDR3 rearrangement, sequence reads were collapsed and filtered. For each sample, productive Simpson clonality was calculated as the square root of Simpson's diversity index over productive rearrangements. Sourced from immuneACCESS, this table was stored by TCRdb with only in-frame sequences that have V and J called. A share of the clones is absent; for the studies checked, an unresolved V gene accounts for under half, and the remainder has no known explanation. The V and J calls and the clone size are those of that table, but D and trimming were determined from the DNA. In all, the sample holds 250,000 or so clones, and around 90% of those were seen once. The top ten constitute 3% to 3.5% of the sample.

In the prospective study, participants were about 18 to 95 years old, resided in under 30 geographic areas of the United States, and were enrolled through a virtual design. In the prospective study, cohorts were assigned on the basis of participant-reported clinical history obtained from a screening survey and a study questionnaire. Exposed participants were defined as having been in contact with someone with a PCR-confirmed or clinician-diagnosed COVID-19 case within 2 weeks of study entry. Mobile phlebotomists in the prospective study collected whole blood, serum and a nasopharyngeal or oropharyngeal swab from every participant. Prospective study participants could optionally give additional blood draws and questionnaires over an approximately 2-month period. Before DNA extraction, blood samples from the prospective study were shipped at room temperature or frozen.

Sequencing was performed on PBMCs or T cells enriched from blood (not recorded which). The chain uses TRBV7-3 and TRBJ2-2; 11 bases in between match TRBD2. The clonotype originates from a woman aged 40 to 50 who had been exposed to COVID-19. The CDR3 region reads CASSHQGTSGRGTVAGELFF. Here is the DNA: TGTGCCAGCAGCCACCAAGGGACTAGCGGAAGAGGGACTGTGGCCGGGGAGCTGTTTTTT.